This is a list of T cell receptor beta chains from one sample in a study of T cell clones after liver transplantation. Here immunoSEQ multiplex PCR was the method, and the copy in TCRdb shows in-frame clones only, minus some. The data show some 110,000 clones, roughly nine tenths seen once. The starting material was CD4+ T cells from blood, obtained 12 months after liver transplant. The source is a human patient who received a liver transplant. Some T cells may be transferred from the graft donor. The CDR3 runs from the conserved cysteine through the conserved F or W. A D gene is named only where the DNA matches it firmly. Some rows have no size entry. The others give once, few or many, or a class for an expanded clone.

d_call: TRBD1
v_call: TRBV30
j_call: TRBJ1-2
clone_size: -
cdr3_aa: CAWSDVGTGGYTF
cdr3_nt: TGTGCCTGGAGTGATGTTGGGACAGGGGGTTACACCTTC

d_call: TRBD1
v_call: TRBV29-1
j_call: TRBJ2-2
clone_size: -
cdr3_aa: CSVGTGGGTGELFF
cdr3_nt: TGCAGCGTTGGGACAGGGGGGGGAACCGGGGAGCTGTTTTTT

d_call: -
v_call: TRBV9
j_call: TRBJ1-2
clone_size: -
cdr3_aa: CASSDRAGANYGYTF
cdr3_nt: TGTGCCAGCAGCGACCGGGCGGGGGCAAACTATGGCTACACCTTC

d_call: -
v_call: TRBV2
j_call: TRBJ2-2
clone_size: -
cdr3_aa: CASSPEATGELFF
cdr3_nt: TGTGCCAGCAGTCCCGAGGCCACCGGGGAGCTGTTTTTT

d_call: TRBD2
v_call: TRBV7-2
j_call: TRBJ2-7
clone_size: -
cdr3_aa: CASSRRLAGTYEQYF
cdr3_nt: TGTGCCAGCAGCCGACGACTAGCGGGAACCTACGAGCAGTACTTC

d_call: -
v_call: TRBV19
j_call: TRBJ2-2
clone_size: -
cdr3_aa: CATPGPGVGELFF
cdr3_nt: TGTGCCACGCCGGGACCCGGGGTGGGGGAGCTGTTTTTT

d_call: -
v_call: TRBV30
j_call: TRBJ1-3
clone_size: -
cdr3_aa: CAWSEGPGNTIYF
cdr3_nt: TGTGCCTGGAGTGAGGGCCCTGGAAACACCATATATTTT

d_call: -
v_call: TRBV21-1
j_call: TRBJ2-7
clone_size: once
cdr3_aa: CASSKWTRGTGAYEQYF
cdr3_nt: TGTGCCAGCAGCAAGTGGACCCGCGGGACAGGGGCCTACGAGCAGTACTTC

d_call: TRBD2
v_call: TRBV4-2
j_call: TRBJ2-3
clone_size: few
cdr3_aa: CASSQDASGRASTDTQYF
cdr3_nt: TGTGCCAGCAGCCAAGATGCTAGCGGGAGGGCCAGCACAGATACGCAGTATTTT

d_call: -
v_call: TRBV28
j_call: TRBJ2-2
clone_size: -
cdr3_aa: CASTGRAGELFF
cdr3_nt: TGTGCCAGCACCGGGAGAGCCGGGGAGCTGTTTTTT

d_call: -
v_call: TRBV28
j_call: TRBJ2-3
clone_size: -
cdr3_aa: CASSLGAGAFRDTQYF
cdr3_nt: TGTGCCAGCAGTTTAGGGGCGGGCGCGTTTAGAGATACGCAGTATTTT

d_call: TRBD1
v_call: TRBV2
j_call: TRBJ1-2
clone_size: few
cdr3_aa: CASSDRGLGYGYTF
cdr3_nt: TGTGCCAGCAGTGACAGGGGGCTAGGCTATGGCTACACCTTC

d_call: TRBD2
v_call: TRBV28
j_call: TRBJ2-1
clone_size: -
cdr3_aa: CASSSAGGRGSYNEQFF
cdr3_nt: TGTGCCAGCAGTTCCGCCGGCGGGAGGGGGTCCTACAATGAGCAGTTCTTC

d_call: TRBD2
v_call: TRBV7-2
j_call: TRBJ2-1
clone_size: once
cdr3_aa: CASSLWRGENEQFF
cdr3_nt: TGTGCCAGCAGCTTGTGGCGGGGGGAGAATGAGCAGTTCTTC

d_call: -
v_call: TRBV29-1
j_call: TRBJ2-4
clone_size: -
cdr3_aa: CSAETGLAKNIQYF
cdr3_nt: TGCAGCGCCGAAACGGGACTAGCCAAAAACATTCAGTACTTC

d_call: TRBD2
v_call: TRBV5-1
j_call: TRBJ2-5
clone_size: -
cdr3_aa: CATGSGSRQETQYF
cdr3_nt: TGCGCCACGGGTAGCGGGAGCCGGCAAGAGACCCAGTACTTC

d_call: -
v_call: TRBV6-5
j_call: TRBJ2-6
clone_size: once
cdr3_aa: CASARDGANVLTF
cdr3_nt: TGTGCCAGCGCGAGGGATGGGGCCAACGTCCTGACTTTC

d_call: TRBD1
v_call: TRBV18
j_call: TRBJ1-2
clone_size: -
cdr3_aa: CASSRGQGKNYGYTF
cdr3_nt: TGTGCCAGCTCACGGGGACAGGGAAAGAACTATGGCTACACCTTC

d_call: TRBD1
v_call: TRBV6-6
j_call: TRBJ1-1
clone_size: -
cdr3_aa: CASSQTGQGGYTEAFF
cdr3_nt: TGTGCCAGCAGTCAAACAGGGCAGGGGGGATACACTGAAGCTTTCTTT

d_call: -
v_call: TRBV18
j_call: TRBJ2-7
clone_size: -
cdr3_aa: CASSSRLTEQYF
cdr3_nt: TGTGCCAGCTCAAGTCGACTGACAGAGCAGTACTTC

d_call: -
v_call: TRBV19
j_call: TRBJ2-2
clone_size: -
cdr3_aa: CASTGETGELFF
cdr3_nt: TGTGCCAGTACGGGGGAAACCGGGGAGCTGTTTTTT

d_call: -
v_call: TRBV4-1
j_call: TRBJ1-3
clone_size: -
cdr3_aa: CASSQEGGNLDTIYF
cdr3_nt: TGCGCCAGCAGCCAAGAGGGGGGTAATCTAGACACCATATATTTT

d_call: -
v_call: TRBV7-9
j_call: TRBJ2-7
clone_size: -
cdr3_aa: CASSPLRGPIAYEQYF
cdr3_nt: TGTGCCAGCAGCCCGCTCAGGGGCCCCATAGCCTACGAGCAGTACTTC

d_call: -
v_call: TRBV19
j_call: TRBJ1-1
clone_size: -
cdr3_aa: CASNNPGGANTEAFF
cdr3_nt: TGTGCCAGTAACAATCCGGGGGGGGCAAACACTGAAGCTTTCTTT

d_call: -
v_call: TRBV28
j_call: TRBJ2-7
clone_size: -
cdr3_aa: CASSQGAESSYEQYF
cdr3_nt: TGTGCCAGCAGCCAGGGTGCCGAGAGCTCCTACGAGCAGTACTTC

d_call: -
v_call: TRBV21-1
j_call: TRBJ2-1
clone_size: -
cdr3_aa: CASSKARTGWDEQFF
cdr3_nt: TGTGCCAGCAGCAAAGCCCGGACAGGGTGGGATGAGCAGTTCTTC

d_call: -
v_call: TRBV5-1
j_call: TRBJ2-5
clone_size: -
cdr3_aa: CASSGGGALSETQYF
cdr3_nt: TGCGCCAGCAGCGGGGGTGGGGCTTTGAGTGAGACCCAGTACTTC

d_call: -
v_call: TRBV7-6
j_call: TRBJ2-2
clone_size: -
cdr3_aa: CASSLALGDGELFF
cdr3_nt: TGTGCCAGCAGCTTAGCTTTGGGAGACGGGGAGCTGTTTTTT

d_call: -
v_call: TRBV12-5
j_call: TRBJ2-2
clone_size: -
cdr3_aa: CASAIPRWSGANTGELFF
cdr3_nt: TGTGCTAGTGCTATCCCCCGGTGGAGCGGAGCGAACACCGGGGAGCTGTTTTTT

d_call: -
v_call: TRBV7-2
j_call: TRBJ2-3
clone_size: -
cdr3_aa: CASSPERADTQYF
cdr3_nt: TGTGCCAGCAGTCCTGAGCGCGCAGATACGCAGTATTTT

d_call: TRBD2
v_call: TRBV5-1
j_call: TRBJ2-7
clone_size: -
cdr3_aa: CASSLATAGGPDEQYF
cdr3_nt: TGCGCCAGCAGCTTGGCCACGGCGGGAGGGCCGGACGAGCAGTACTTC

d_call: TRBD1
v_call: TRBV2
j_call: TRBJ1-2
clone_size: -
cdr3_aa: CASSEALGTGRGYTF
cdr3_nt: TGTGCCAGCAGTGAAGCGCTTGGGACAGGGAGAGGCTACACCTTC

d_call: -
v_call: TRBV9
j_call: TRBJ2-1
clone_size: -
cdr3_aa: CASSVGQPILSSYNEQFF
cdr3_nt: TGTGCCAGCAGCGTAGGGCAGCCGATACTTAGCTCCTACAATGAGCAGTTCTTC

d_call: -
v_call: TRBV15
j_call: TRBJ1-4
clone_size: -
cdr3_aa: CATSRVQPLNEKLFF
cdr3_nt: TGTGCCACCAGCAGAGTGCAGCCGCTAAATGAAAAACTGTTTTTT

d_call: -
v_call: TRBV25-1
j_call: TRBJ2-5
clone_size: few
cdr3_aa: CASRGHQETQYF
cdr3_nt: TGTGCCAGCAGGGGCCATCAAGAGACCCAGTACTTC

d_call: TRBD2
v_call: TRBV28
j_call: TRBJ2-5
clone_size: -
cdr3_aa: CASSHLAGERGETQYF
cdr3_nt: TGTGCCAGCAGTCACCTAGCGGGAGAACGAGGAGAGACCCAGTACTTC

d_call: -
v_call: TRBV28
j_call: TRBJ2-5
clone_size: -
cdr3_aa: CASSSSGAGRLQETQYF
cdr3_nt: TGTGCCAGCAGTTCCTCAGGGGCAGGGCGGCTACAAGAGACCCAGTACTTC

d_call: -
v_call: TRBV5-1
j_call: TRBJ1-4
clone_size: -
cdr3_aa: CASSLAGLANEKLFF
cdr3_nt: TGCGCCAGCAGCTTGGCAGGGCTGGCTAATGAAAAACTGTTTTTT

d_call: -
v_call: TRBV7-2
j_call: TRBJ2-2
clone_size: -
cdr3_aa: CASSLTPNTGELFF
cdr3_nt: TGTGCCAGCAGCTTAACTCCTAACACCGGGGAGCTGTTTTTT

d_call: -
v_call: TRBV6-1
j_call: TRBJ1-4
clone_size: -
cdr3_aa: CASSEQTGNEKLFF
cdr3_nt: TGTGCCAGCAGTGAACAGACCGGGAATGAAAAACTGTTTTTT

d_call: -
v_call: TRBV9
j_call: TRBJ2-7
clone_size: -
cdr3_aa: CASSPPGHRGEQYF
cdr3_nt: TGTGCCAGCAGCCCCCCGGGACACCGGGGCGAGCAGTACTTC

d_call: -
v_call: TRBV4-1
j_call: TRBJ2-3
clone_size: -
cdr3_aa: CASSPTGEVGTDTQYF
cdr3_nt: TGCGCCAGCAGCCCGACGGGGGAGGTGGGCACAGATACGCAGTATTTT

d_call: TRBD2
v_call: TRBV5-1
j_call: TRBJ2-3
clone_size: -
cdr3_aa: CASSVLGLAGGTDTQYF
cdr3_nt: TGCGCCAGCAGCGTGCTGGGACTAGCGGGGGGCACAGATACGCAGTATTTT

d_call: -
v_call: TRBV21-1
j_call: TRBJ1-1
clone_size: -
cdr3_aa: CASSKGQRANTEAFF
cdr3_nt: TGTGCCAGCAGCAAAGGACAGCGAGCGAACACTGAAGCTTTCTTT

d_call: TRBD1
v_call: TRBV6-5
j_call: TRBJ1-2
clone_size: -
cdr3_aa: CASSWGQGRGYTF
cdr3_nt: TGTGCCAGCAGCTGGGGACAGGGCAGAGGCTACACCTTC

d_call: TRBD1
v_call: TRBV28
j_call: TRBJ1-3
clone_size: -
cdr3_aa: CASRPDRGRFGNTIYF
cdr3_nt: TGTGCCAGCAGGCCCGACAGGGGTCGGTTTGGAAACACCATATATTTT

d_call: TRBD2
v_call: TRBV5-1
j_call: TRBJ2-1
clone_size: -
cdr3_aa: CASSLDGLAGDLEQFF
cdr3_nt: TGCGCCAGCAGCTTGGACGGGCTAGCGGGAGACCTTGAGCAGTTCTTC

d_call: -
v_call: TRBV11-2
j_call: TRBJ1-3
clone_size: -
cdr3_aa: CASSFSLSGNTIYF
cdr3_nt: TGTGCCAGCAGCTTTTCCCTCTCTGGAAACACCATATATTTT

d_call: -
v_call: TRBV2
j_call: TRBJ1-1
clone_size: -
cdr3_aa: CASSEAVAVLTPLTEAFF
cdr3_nt: TGTGCCAGCAGTGAAGCAGTCGCAGTACTCACTCCCCTCACTGAAGCTTTCTTT

d_call: -
v_call: TRBV19
j_call: TRBJ1-5
clone_size: -
cdr3_aa: CASQPARAGIQPQHF
cdr3_nt: TGTGCCAGTCAACCTGCCCGGGCAGGGATTCAGCCCCAGCATTTT

d_call: TRBD1
v_call: TRBV7-8
j_call: TRBJ2-1
clone_size: once
cdr3_aa: CASSVTTGGGLNEQFF
cdr3_nt: TGTGCCAGCAGCGTGACAACAGGGGGCGGTTTGAATGAGCAGTTCTTC

d_call: -
v_call: TRBV11-3
j_call: TRBJ2-2
clone_size: -
cdr3_aa: CASSLVDTGELFF
cdr3_nt: TGTGCCAGCAGCTTAGTCGACACCGGGGAGCTGTTTTTT

d_call: TRBD1
v_call: TRBV2
j_call: TRBJ2-2
clone_size: -
cdr3_aa: CASSKGTALTGELFF
cdr3_nt: TGTGCCAGCAGTAAAGGGACAGCATTAACCGGGGAGCTGTTTTTT

d_call: -
v_call: TRBV5-4
j_call: TRBJ2-3
clone_size: -
cdr3_aa: CASSFQDTQYF
cdr3_nt: TGTGCCAGCAGCTTTCAAGATACGCAGTATTTT

d_call: -
v_call: TRBV7-2
j_call: TRBJ1-2
clone_size: -
cdr3_aa: CASSLAVDYGYTF
cdr3_nt: TGTGCCAGCAGCTTAGCAGTAGACTATGGCTACACCTTC